A selection of T cell receptor beta chains follows, all from one sample in a study of T cell responses to AZD1222 COVID-19 vaccine. The method was immunoSEQ multiplex PCR; TCRdb's version includes in-frame clones alone and lacks a portion of them. The sample has about 170,000 clones, approximately 93% seen once; the top ten hold 3.5% to 5%. The specimen was peripheral blood, collected on day 0 of AZD1222 vaccination. The receptors derive from an adult in good health. Both conserved end residues are part of each CDR3. The D gene is left open where the match is weak. The size of a clone is reported for some rows only, either as once, few or many, or as a class for expanded clones.

clone_size j_call cdr3_length v_call d_call cdr3_aa cdr3_nt
NA TRBJ1-1 12 TRBV12-3/TRBV12-4 NA CASRIYNTEAFF TGTGCCAGCAGAATTTACAACACTGAAGCTTTCTTT
NA TRBJ1-5 14 TRBV6-5 NA CASSYSRGDQPQHF TGTGCCAGCAGTTACTCAAGGGGAGATCAGCCCCAGCATTTT
NA TRBJ1-3 17 TRBV15 NA CATSREKGMEAGNTIYF TGTGCCACCAGCAGAGAAAAGGGGATGGAGGCAGGAAACACCATATATTTT
NA TRBJ2-3 14 TRBV27 NA CASSYSGYPDTQYF TGTGCCAGCAGTTATTCTGGGTATCCAGATACGCAGTATTTT
NA TRBJ1-1 14 TRBV19 NA CASSIVLGLNEAFF TGTGCCAGTAGTATTGTACTAGGGCTCAATGAAGCTTTCTTT
NA TRBJ1-2 13 TRBV25-1 NA CASSVTGIDGYTF TGTGCCAGCAGTGTCACAGGGATCGATGGCTACACCTTC
NA TRBJ2-3 15 TRBV18 NA CASSRRTAGTDTQYF TGTGCCAGCTCACGCAGGACAGCCGGTACAGATACGCAGTATTTT
once TRBJ2-3 15 TRBV7-9 NA CASSFVSRGPDTQYF TGTGCCAGCAGCTTCGTCTCAAGAGGGCCAGATACGCAGTATTTT
NA TRBJ1-1 15 TRBV7-8 NA CASREVSYLNTEAFF TGTGCCAGCAGGGAGGTCTCGTACCTGAACACTGAAGCTTTCTTT
NA TRBJ2-5 13 TRBV10-1 NA CASSLQRQETQYF TGCGCCAGCAGTCTACAACGACAAGAGACCCAGTACTTC
NA TRBJ2-1 12 TRBV19 NA CASSIHRDRQFF TGTGCCAGTAGTATTCACCGAGACAGGCAGTTCTTC
NA TRBJ2-6 15 TRBV19 NA CASSFRGAGANVLTF TGTGCCAGTAGCTTCAGGGGAGCGGGGGCCAACGTCCTGACTTTC
NA TRBJ2-7 13 TRBV5-1 NA CASNLVDSYEQYF TGCGCCAGCAACTTGGTTGACAGCTACGAGCAGTACTTC
NA TRBJ2-3 18 TRBV7-6 NA CASSLVGAAGLSTDTQYF TGTGCCAGCAGCTTAGTCGGCGCGGCGGGGTTAAGCACAGATACGCAGTATTTT
NA TRBJ2-1 13 TRBV29-1 NA CSVEVGLYNEQFF TGCAGCGTTGAAGTCGGGTTGTACAATGAGCAGTTCTTC
NA TRBJ1-3 15 TRBV29-1 TRBD1 CSVDGTGHSGNTIYF TGCAGCGTTGATGGGACAGGGCACTCTGGAAACACCATATATTTT
NA TRBJ1-1 11 TRBV2 NA CASSEAWGAFF TGTGCCAGCAGTGAAGCCTGGGGAGCTTTCTTT
NA TRBJ2-2 14 TRBV13 NA CASSPPRNTGELFF TGTGCCAGCAGCCCACCAAGGAACACCGGGGAGCTGTTTTTT
NA TRBJ1-6 15 TRBV5-1 NA CASTLHDRDNSPLHF TGCGCCAGCACCTTACACGATAGGGATAATTCACCCCTCCACTTT
NA TRBJ2-7 12 TRBV11-3 NA CASSSPPGEQYF TGTGCCAGCAGCTCCCCCCCTGGGGAGCAGTACTTC
NA TRBJ2-1 15 TRBV5-4 TRBD2 CASSQILAGGGEQFF TGTGCCAGCAGCCAGATTCTAGCGGGGGGAGGTGAGCAGTTCTTC
once TRBJ2-7 15 TRBV3-1/TRBV3-2 TRBD2 CASSPTSGYSYEQYF TGTGCCAGCAGCCCGACTAGCGGCTACTCCTACGAGCAGTACTTC
NA TRBJ1-5 15 TRBV19 TRBD1 CASTLGQGEYQPQHF TGTGCCAGTACCCTCGGACAGGGAGAGTATCAGCCCCAGCATTTT
NA TRBJ1-2 14 TRBV29-1 NA CSVEGFGGNYGYTF TGCAGCGTTGAAGGTTTCGGGGGTAACTATGGCTACACCTTC
NA TRBJ2-5 12 TRBV12-3/TRBV12-4 NA CASSGMRETQYF TGTGCCAGCTCAGGGATGAGAGAGACCCAGTACTTC
NA TRBJ2-7 13 TRBV6-5 NA CASSYLAPPEQYF TGTGCCAGCAGTTACTTAGCCCCTCCCGAGCAGTACTTC
NA TRBJ1-2 14 TRBV27 TRBD1 CASSVGTGMFGYTF TGTGCCAGCAGCGTCGGGACAGGGATGTTCGGCTACACCTTC
NA TRBJ1-4 19 TRBV18 NA CASSPPGEGYFDGNEKLFF TGTGCCAGCTCACCACCGGGGGAAGGGTATTTTGATGGAAATGAAAAACTGTTTTTT
NA TRBJ1-1 15 TRBV5-8 NA CASSIGQTMNTEAFF TGTGCCAGCAGCATCGGACAGACCATGAACACTGAAGCTTTCTTT
once TRBJ2-7 15 TRBV11-2 TRBD2 CASSLGRLALGEQYF TGTGCCAGCAGCTTAGGGCGACTAGCGCTCGGCGAGCAGTACTTC
NA TRBJ1-2 14 TRBV5-6 NA CASSQKDRLYGYTF TGTGCCAGCAGCCAGAAAGACAGACTCTATGGCTACACCTTC
NA TRBJ2-2 11 TRBV27 TRBD1 CGTGSTGELFF TGTGGGACAGGTTCTACCGGGGAGCTGTTTTTT
NA TRBJ1-6 14 TRBV30 NA CAGPGTFLDSPLHF TGTGCCGGACCGGGGACATTTCTGGATTCACCCCTCCACTTT
NA TRBJ1-2 14 TRBV11-1 NA CASSGGHLNYGYTF TGTGCCAGCAGCGGAGGACACCTGAACTATGGCTACACCTTC
NA TRBJ1-1 19 TRBV24-1 NA CATSAADEGRDGRNTEAFF TGTGCCACCAGTGCAGCTGACGAAGGGAGAGATGGGAGGAACACTGAAGCTTTCTTT
NA TRBJ1-1 12 TRBV6-6 NA CASSLTNTEAFF TGTGCCAGCAGCCTCACGAACACTGAAGCTTTCTTT
NA TRBJ1-4 16 TRBV20-1 NA CSASRIGGRGGEKLFF TGCAGTGCTAGTAGAATAGGGGGGAGGGGTGGCGAAAAACTGTTTTTT
NA TRBJ1-1 13 TRBV6-5 NA CASRIIKNTEAFF TGTGCCAGCAGAATAATCAAGAACACTGAAGCTTTCTTT
NA TRBJ1-2 17 TRBV7-5 NA CVRSLFMAGATNYGYTF TGTGTCAGAAGCTTATTCATGGCGGGCGCTACTAACTATGGCTACACCTTC
NA TRBJ2-7 15 TRBV6-8 TRBD1 CASSYGPGQGYEQYF TGTGCCAGCAGTTACGGGCCGGGACAGGGCTACGAGCAGTACTTC
NA TRBJ2-7 15 TRBV27 TRBD2 CASQNWGLAGSEQYF TGTGCCAGCCAAAATTGGGGACTAGCGGGTAGCGAGCAGTACTTC
NA TRBJ1-6 15 TRBV18 NA CASSPRVGEGSPLHF TGTGCCAGCTCACCGAGGGTGGGGGAAGGTTCACCCCTCCACTTT
NA TRBJ2-1 18 TRBV5-1 TRBD2 CASSLSLAGGQSYNEQFF TGCGCCAGCAGCTTGTCATTAGCGGGGGGGCAGTCCTACAATGAGCAGTTCTTC
NA TRBJ1-5 15 TRBV15 NA CATRQGTYSNQPQHF TGTGCCACCAGGCAGGGGACTTATAGCAATCAGCCCCAGCATTTT
NA TRBJ1-1 11 TRBV20-1 TRBD1 CSASGRGPAFF TGCAGTGCTAGTGGCAGGGGGCCAGCTTTCTTT
NA TRBJ1-3 15 TRBV19 NA CASRMDGGSGNTIYF TGTGCCAGTAGAATGGACGGCGGCTCTGGAAACACCATATATTTT
NA TRBJ1-1 16 TRBV7-6 NA CASSLYLWGGNTEAFF TGTGCCAGCAGCTTATATCTATGGGGAGGGAACACTGAAGCTTTCTTT
NA TRBJ2-1 14 TRBV6-4 TRBD2 CASRQRDYYNEQFF TGTGCCAGCCGCCAGCGGGATTACTACAATGAGCAGTTCTTC
NA TRBJ1-5 16 TRBV27 NA CASSLGTPYSNQPQHF TGTGCCAGCAGTTTAGGGACACCTTATAGCAATCAGCCCCAGCATTTT